These T cell receptor beta chains were read from a single sample in a study of naive and memory T cell subsets. TCRdb reprocessed the UMI-ligation and nested PCR reads via MiXCR and lists one record per CDR3 protein. The data show about 140,000 distinct CDR3 sequences, around 21% seen once. The sequencing sample was made of naive CD8+ T cells from blood. Receptor source: a human donor in good health. The CDR3 runs from the conserved cysteine through the conserved F or W. The D gene is left open where the match is weak. Clone size, where shown, is once, few, many, or a class for clones that have expanded.

D: TRBD2
J: TRBJ2-1
size: .
V: TRBV12-3/TRBV12-4
DNA: TGTGCCAGCAGTTTACTAGCGGAACACAATGAGCAGTTCTTC
CDR3: CASSLLAEHNEQFF

D: TRBD1
J: TRBJ2-7
size: few
V: TRBV28
DNA: TGTGCCAGCAGCATCGGGACAGGGGGCTACGAGCAGTACTTC
CDR3: CASSIGTGGYEQYF

D: TRBD2
J: TRBJ2-5
size: .
V: TRBV12-3/TRBV12-4
DNA: TGTGCCAGCAGTTCATCGGGACTAGCGGGAGATAGATGGGAGACCCAGTACTTC
CDR3: CASSSSGLAGDRWETQYF

D: TRBD2
J: TRBJ2-1
size: few
V: TRBV29-1
DNA: TGCAGCGTGGCAGGGACTAGCGGGAGGAGAGGCGATGAGCAGTTCTTC
CDR3: CSVAGTSGRRGDEQFF

D: .
J: TRBJ2-7
size: .
V: TRBV27
DNA: TGTGCCAGCAGCAAACTAGTGTGGGGCGAGCAGTACTTC
CDR3: CASSKLVWGEQYF

D: .
J: TRBJ2-3
size: few
V: TRBV5-1
DNA: TGCGCCAGCAGCTTGGAGGCAGGGTCGAGCACAGATACGCAGTATTTT
CDR3: CASSLEAGSSTDTQYF

D: .
J: TRBJ2-3
size: .
V: TRBV12-3/TRBV12-4
DNA: TGTGCCAGCAGCCCCGGGACACCCACAGATACGCAGTATTTT
CDR3: CASSPGTPTDTQYF

D: TRBD2
J: TRBJ2-7
size: few
V: TRBV29-1
DNA: TGCAGCGTCTCCATCGAGACTAGCCTTACCTACGAGCAGTACTTC
CDR3: CSVSIETSLTYEQYF

D: TRBD2
J: TRBJ2-4
size: few
V: TRBV12-3/TRBV12-4
DNA: TGTGCCAGCAGTTTGTGGGAGGGAGGTGAAGACATTCAGTACTTC
CDR3: CASSLWEGGEDIQYF

D: TRBD1
J: TRBJ2-7
size: few
V: TRBV20-1
DNA: TGCAGTGCTAGGAACAGGGGCCCCAGCTCCTACGAGCAGTACTTC
CDR3: CSARNRGPSSYEQYF

D: .
J: TRBJ2-2
size: .
V: TRBV10-3
DNA: TGTGCCATCATGGATTTAGACACCGGGGAGCTGTTTTTT
CDR3: CAIMDLDTGELFF

D: .
J: TRBJ2-1
size: .
V: TRBV24-1
DNA: TGTGCCACCAGAGACATTACCGGGACCATTCGTAACGGCTACAATGAGCAGTTCTTC
CDR3: CATRDITGTIRNGYNEQFF

D: .
J: TRBJ2-7
size: few
V: TRBV6-5
DNA: TGTGCCAGCAGTACCCGACCGATAGGGGTTGTATACGAGCAGTACTTC
CDR3: CASSTRPIGVVYEQYF

D: TRBD1
J: TRBJ1-3
size: .
V: TRBV7-8
DNA: TGTGCCAGCAGGGACAGGCCACTAGTAGATCTCTCTGGAAACACCATATATTTT
CDR3: CASRDRPLVDLSGNTIYF

D: .
J: TRBJ2-3
size: .
V: TRBV6-6
DNA: TGTGCCGGGCGGGGCGGGAACACGCAGTATTTT
CDR3: CAGRGGNTQYF

D: TRBD1
J: TRBJ1-2
size: few
V: TRBV7-9
DNA: TGTGCCAGCACGGACAGGCCTAACTATGGCTACACCTTC
CDR3: CASTDRPNYGYTF

D: TRBD1
J: TRBJ2-5
size: few
V: TRBV29-1
DNA: TGCAGCGTTGATATTCCCAGGGGGCAAGAGACCCAGTACTTC
CDR3: CSVDIPRGQETQYF

D: TRBD1
J: TRBJ2-7
size: many
V: TRBV12-3/TRBV12-4
DNA: TGTGCCAGCAGTTTGCAGGGGGCCTACGAGCAGTACTTC
CDR3: CASSLQGAYEQYF

D: .
J: TRBJ2-1
size: few
V: TRBV24-1
DNA: TGTGCCACCAGTGATTTAGGGCCCGAGCAGTTCTTC
CDR3: CATSDLGPEQFF

D: .
J: TRBJ2-1
size: many
V: TRBV20-1
DNA: TGCAGTGCCCCTTCGTACAATGAGCAGTTCTTC
CDR3: CSAPSYNEQFF

D: .
J: TRBJ1-2
size: few
V: TRBV9
DNA: TGTGCCAGCAGCGTAGGTGGGGGTTTAAATTATGGCTACACCTTC
CDR3: CASSVGGGLNYGYTF

D: .
J: TRBJ2-5
size: few
V: TRBV2
DNA: TGTGCCAGCAGTCGGGACTTCTCGTACCAAGAGACCCAGTACTTC
CDR3: CASSRDFSYQETQYF

D: TRBD2
J: TRBJ2-1
size: .
V: TRBV27
DNA: TGTGCCAGCAGTTTACGGCTAGCGGGAGAAATTGAGCAGTTCTTC
CDR3: CASSLRLAGEIEQFF

D: .
J: TRBJ2-7
size: .
V: TRBV28
DNA: TGTGCCAGCAGTTTGTTGGCAGGGAAATACGAGCAGTACTTC
CDR3: CASSLLAGKYEQYF

D: .
J: TRBJ1-2
size: .
V: TRBV30
DNA: TGTGCCTGCACGGAGGGCTATGGCTACACCTTC
CDR3: CACTEGYGYTF

D: .
J: TRBJ2-1
size: .
V: TRBV6-5
DNA: TGTGCCAGTTCCGGGACCAACAATGAGCAGTTCTTC
CDR3: CASSGTNNEQFF

D: TRBD1
J: TRBJ2-1
size: .
V: TRBV30
DNA: TGTGCCTGTTCCGGGACAGGGTCCCCTGAGCAGTTCTTC
CDR3: CACSGTGSPEQFF

D: TRBD2
J: TRBJ2-7
size: few
V: TRBV29-1
DNA: TGCAGTACTAGGACTAGCGGGAGCCACGAGCAGTACTTC
CDR3: CSTRTSGSHEQYF

D: .
J: TRBJ1-2
size: few
V: TRBV29-1
DNA: TGCAGCGTATCATCGGGGCCCAACTATGGCTACACCTTC
CDR3: CSVSSGPNYGYTF

D: .
J: TRBJ2-7
size: .
V: TRBV20-1
DNA: TGCAGTGCTAATCCGGACGTCACCTACGAGCAGTACTTC
CDR3: CSANPDVTYEQYF

D: TRBD2
J: TRBJ2-3
size: few
V: TRBV28
DNA: TGTGCCAGCAGTTTACGGCTAGCGGCTAGCACAGATACGCAGTATTTT
CDR3: CASSLRLAASTDTQYF

D: .
J: TRBJ2-7
size: many
V: TRBV3-1
DNA: TGTGCCAGCAGTTTATCCGGGCCCTCCTACGAGCAGTACTTC
CDR3: CASSLSGPSYEQYF

D: TRBD1
J: TRBJ2-5
size: few
V: TRBV4-1
DNA: TGCGCCAGCAGCCTCGGGACAGGACAAGAGACCCAGTACTTC
CDR3: CASSLGTGQETQYF

D: .
J: TRBJ2-1
size: .
V: TRBV20-1
DNA: TGCAGTGCACCGAACAAACGACTCGGCAATGAGCAGTTCTTC
CDR3: CSAPNKRLGNEQFF

D: .
J: TRBJ1-5
size: few
V: TRBV27
DNA: TGTGCTAGCAGTTTAGCGTCAGCAAGCAATCAGCCCCAGCATTTT
CDR3: CASSLASASNQPQHF

D: TRBD1
J: TRBJ1-1
size: few
V: TRBV6-5
DNA: TGTGCCAGCAGTGGACAGGGGGAAGCTTTCTTT
CDR3: CASSGQGEAFF

D: .
J: TRBJ2-3
size: .
V: TRBV28
DNA: TGTGCCAGCAGTCCCCTCGACTTGGGGGAGCCAGATACGCAGTATTTT
CDR3: CASSPLDLGEPDTQYF

D: TRBD1
J: TRBJ2-7
size: .
V: TRBV5-1
DNA: TGCGCCAGCAGCTTGGCATCGGGACAGGCCTACGAGCAGTACTTC
CDR3: CASSLASGQAYEQYF

D: TRBD1
J: TRBJ1-2
size: .
V: TRBV6-2/TRBV6-3
DNA: TGTGCCAGCAGCCCCGGCGGGACAGGGTATGGCTACACCTTC
CDR3: CASSPGGTGYGYTF

D: .
J: TRBJ1-5
size: few
V: TRBV6-1
DNA: TGTGCCAGCACCCCAGAGGGTCGGGATCAGCCCCAGCATTTT
CDR3: CASTPEGRDQPQHF

D: TRBD1
J: TRBJ2-7
size: many
V: TRBV11-2
DNA: TGTGCCAGCAGCTTCGGACAGGGCTTCTACGAGCAGTACTTC
CDR3: CASSFGQGFYEQYF

D: .
J: TRBJ2-1
size: .
V: TRBV9
DNA: TGTGCCAGCAGCGTACAGGGTGAGGATGAGCAGTTCTTC
CDR3: CASSVQGEDEQFF